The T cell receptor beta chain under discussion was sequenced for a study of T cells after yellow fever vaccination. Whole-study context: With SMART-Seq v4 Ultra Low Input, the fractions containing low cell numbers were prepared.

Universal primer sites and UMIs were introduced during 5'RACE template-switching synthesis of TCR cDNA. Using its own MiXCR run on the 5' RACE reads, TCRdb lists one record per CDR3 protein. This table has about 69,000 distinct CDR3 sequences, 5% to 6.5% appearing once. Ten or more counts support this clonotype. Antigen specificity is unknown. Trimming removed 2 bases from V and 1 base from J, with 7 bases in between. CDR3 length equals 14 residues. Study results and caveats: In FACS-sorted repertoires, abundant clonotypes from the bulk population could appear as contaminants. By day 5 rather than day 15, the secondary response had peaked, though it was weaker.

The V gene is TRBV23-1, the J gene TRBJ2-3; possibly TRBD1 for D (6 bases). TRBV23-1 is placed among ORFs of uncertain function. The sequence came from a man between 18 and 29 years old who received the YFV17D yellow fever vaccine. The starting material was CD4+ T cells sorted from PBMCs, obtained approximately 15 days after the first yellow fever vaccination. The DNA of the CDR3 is TGCGCCAGCAGTCAACGACAGGGCACAGATACGCAGTATTTT. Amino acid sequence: CASSQRQGTDTQYF.